Shown below are 14 T cell receptor beta chains from a single sample sequenced in a study of identical twins. One entry per CDR3 protein results from TCRdb running MiXCR on the 5' RACE reads. The profile shows some 460,000 distinct CDR3 sequences, 11% to 15% of them singletons. These data were also filed under a second study, of yellow fever vaccine responses in identical twins.

The specimen was CD4+ T cells sorted from blood. These receptor sequences come from a woman between 18 and 30 years old in good health.

This clonotype appeared a few times. V usage is TRBV27 and J usage is TRBJ2-2; 10 nucleotides line up with TRBD1. Germline V gene lookup returns CDR1 MNHEY and CDR2 SMNVEV (reference sequence). This CDR3 has 16 amino acids. J was trimmed by 3 bases and V by 10 bases; bases with no gene match: 11. CDR3: CATGEFGTGDTGELFF. CDR3 in DNA: TGTGCCACAGGGGAATTCGGGACAGGGGACACCGGGGAGCTGTTTTTT.

This clonotype was picked up a small number of times. The V gene is TRBV7-2, the J gene TRBJ2-7; no clear D. The CDR3 sequence is 13 residues long. Germline assignment: CDR1 SGHTA and CDR2 FQGNSA. Trimming stripped 2 bases from V and 3 bases from J, with 8 bases between. This CDR3 is CASSLRHFYEQYF. CDR3 in DNA: TGTGCCAGCAGCTTACGGCACTTCTACGAGCAGTACTTC.

This clonotype has just a few counts. V usage is TRBV29-1 and J usage is TRBJ2-7; D perhaps matches TRBD2 (5 bases). V lost 7 bases to trimming and J lost 4 bases, with 11 bases between them. There are 11 residues in the CDR3. The germline CDR1 and CDR2 sequences are SQVTM and ANQGSEA. The CDR3 region has the DNA TGCAGCGCCTCGACTACGTACGAGCAGTACTTC. Translated, it gives CSASTTYEQYF.

This clonotype was observed many times. The J gene is TRBJ2-3, the V gene TRBV12-3 or TRBV12-4, with 9 bases identical to TRBD1. Unmatched junction bases numbered 3, after V lost 5 bases and J lost 0 bases. There are 15 residues in the CDR3. The CDR3 region has the DNA TGTGCCAGCAGTCCCGGGACAGGGAGCACAGATACGCAGTATTTT. Its translation is CASSPGTGSTDTQYF.

This clonotype has only a few counts. The chain combines TRBV7-2 with TRBJ2-3; 7 nucleotides line up with TRBD2. The CDR3 runs to 16 residues. The V gene end was trimmed by 5 bases and the J gene end by 0 bases; junction bases not matched to a gene: 8. The V gene's germline CDR1 is SGHTA and CDR2 FQGNSA. The CDR3 DNA follows: TGTGCCAGCAGCGTCGGCCTAGCGGCTAGCACAGATACGCAGTATTTT. Translation gives CASSVGLAASTDTQYF.

The genes are TRBV15 and TRBJ2-2, with 7 positions matching TRBD1. Germline CDR1 and CDR2: LNHNV and YYDKDF (reference sequence). The CDR3 runs to 15 residues. V lost 5 bases to trimming and J lost 5 bases; unmatched junction nucleotides: 8. In DNA form, the CDR3 reads TGTGCCACCAGCTCCCACAGGGGAGTAACCGGGGAGCTGTTTTTT. The encoded protein is CATSSHRGVTGELFF.

V usage is TRBV7-9 and J usage is TRBJ1-2, with 7 bases aligning to TRBD1. The CDR3 length is 12 residues. Germline trimming cut 3 bases from V and 10 bases from J; bases unmatched to any gene: 5. Germline V gives CDR1 SEHNR, CDR2 FQNEAQ (reference sequence). The CDR3 is CASSFDRDDYTF. CDR3 nucleotide sequence: TGTGCCAGCAGCTTCGACAGGGACGACTACACCTTC.

V usage is TRBV9 and J usage is TRBJ2-7; the D call may be TRBD1 or TRBD2 (5 bases each). The V and J ends lost 1 base and 3 bases respectively, with 11 bases between them. The CDR3 spans 14 residues. The germline V gene encodes CDR1 SGDLS and CDR2 YYNGEE. The CDR3 loop is CASSVTGTDYEQYF. CDR3 coding DNA: TGTGCCAGCAGCGTAACCGGGACGGACTACGAGCAGTACTTC.

The genes are TRBV6-1 and TRBJ1-5; unclear D gene. The CDR3 is 13 amino acids. The V and J ends lost 6 bases and 0 bases respectively, with 6 bases between them. Per germline, CDR1 MNHNS and CDR2 SASEGT. Here the CDR3 DNA reads TGTGCCAGCAGGCCCTATAGCAATCAGCCCCAGCATTTT. Amino acid sequence: CASRPYSNQPQHF.

The V gene is TRBV6-1, the J gene TRBJ2-1, with a possible D match to TRBD1 (5 bases). CDR1 and CDR2 (germline): MNHNS, SASEGT. The CDR3 totals 13 residues. Deletions cut 5 bases from V and 15 bases from J, with 20 bases between. The CDR3 reads CASSPIRTSPWFF. The CDR3 coding sequence is TGTGCCAGCAGTCCCATCCGGACATCCCCCTGGTTCTTC.

This clonotype was seen more than once but under ten times. In DNA form, the CDR3 reads TGCGCCAGCAAGGGGACAGCTAACACTGAAGCTTTCTTT. Amino acids: CASKGTANTEAFF. The V gene is TRBV10-2, the J gene TRBJ1-1, with 7 bases aligning to TRBD1. The germline V gene encodes CDR1 WSHSY and CDR2 SAAADI. The length of the CDR3 is 13 residues. V shed 7 bases and J 2 bases; nucleotides not matched to a gene: 4.

This clonotype was seen only a few times. V is TRBV12-3 or TRBV12-4 and J is TRBJ2-1, with TRBD1 matching 8 bases. The CDR3 consists of 16 residues. V dropped 6 bases and J dropped 5; count of bases not matched to a gene: 12. The CDR3 region is CASSPAAGGGNNEQFF. The CDR3 region has the DNA TGTGCCAGCAGCCCAGCGGCAGGGGGCGGGAACAATGAGCAGTTCTTC.

V usage is TRBV6-5 and J usage is TRBJ2-7; 14 bases fit TRBD2. Looked up from germline, CDR1 is MNHEY and CDR2 is SVGAGI. This CDR3 contains 17 residues. The V segment lost 2 bases and the J segment 2 bases; nucleotides outside the gene matches: 5. DNA for the CDR3: TGTGCCAGCAGTTACCAAACGGGACTAGCGGGAGCCTACGAGCAGTACTTC. This translates into CASSYQTGLAGAYEQYF.

This clonotype was seen at least ten times. The CDR3 loop reads CASSLKSSFSGVHNEQFF. The CDR3 region has the DNA TGTGCCAGCAGCTTAAAGAGTTCCTTTTCGGGCGTCCACAATGAGCAGTTCTTC. The chain combines TRBV11-1 with TRBJ2-1; D is unclear. V lost 2 bases to trimming and J lost 5 bases, with 22 bases between them. The length of the CDR3 is 18 residues. Germline V gene data show CDR1 as SGHAT and CDR2 as FQDESV (reference sequence).